Each of the 25 T cell receptor beta chains below was sequenced from the same sample in a study of regulatory T cells in long-lasting Graves disease. Sample time point: newly diagnosed GD, antithyroid drugs for less than 3 months. The authors made the TCR library using RNA they extracted from PBMCs. CDR3 regions were amplified by Arm-PCR using iRepertoire HTBI primers to build TCR beta libraries. TCRdb fed the multiplex PCR reads into MiXCR, producing one record per CDR3 protein. The table lists fewer than 650,000 distinct CDR3 sequences, 15% to 20% of them singletons, with 12% in the top ten. This sample also belongs to another study, concerning T cells in Graves' hyperthyroidism and ophthalmopathy.

The specimen was peripheral blood mononuclear cells (PBMCs), collected at new diagnosis, from a patient treated with antithyroid drugs. All receptors derive from a man between 18 and 35 years old with Graves disease.

This clonotype was seen at least ten times. The rearrangement uses TRBV7-6 and TRBJ2-1; no reliable D call. The CDR3 has 11 residues. With 5 bases removed from V and 5 bases from J, the gap between germline ends came to 4 bases. Germline values: CDR1 SGHVS, CDR2 FNYEAQ. CDR3 sequence: CASSHDNEQFF. In nucleotides, the CDR3 is TGTGCCAGCAGCCACGACAATGAGCAGTTCTTC.

This chain uses TRBV19 with TRBJ2-3; tentative D call: TRBD1 (5 bases). Per germline, CDR1 LNHDA and CDR2 SQIVND (reference sequence). V was pared by 6 bases and J by 1 base, with 14 bases between. This CDR3 contains 15 residues. The CDR3, as DNA: TGTGCCAGTAGACCTTCGACAGCCCGCACAGATACGCAGTATTTT. Its translation is CASRPSTARTDTQYF.

About this clonotype: Compared with germline, one end of the junction differs, possibly owing to a read error. The CDR3, as DNA: TGCGCCAGCCGCTTGAGTTCAGGGGGCCGCGATGGCTACACCTTC. It encodes CASRLSSGGRDGYTF. The J gene is TRBJ1-2, the V gene TRBV5-1; TRBD1 agrees at 8 bases. The CDR3 has 15 residues. The germline gives CDR1 SGHRS, CDR2 YFSETQ. The full variable domain, in which reference TRBV5-1 and TRBJ1-2 provide the parts outside the CDR3, is KAGVTQTPRYLIKTRGQQVTLSCSPISGHRSVSWYQQTPGQGLQFLFEYFSETQRNKGNFPGRFSGRQFSNSRSEMNVSTLELGDSALYLCASRLSSGGRDGYTFGSGTRLTVV.

This clonotype was seen more than once but under ten times. The rearrangement links TRBV9 to TRBJ2-3; D possibly corresponds to TRBD2 (7 bases). The germline V gene has CDR1 SGDLS and CDR2 YYNGEE. V was shortened by 0 bases and J by 6 bases, with 11 bases between the two germline ends. The CDR3 totals 14 residues. The CDR3 is CASSVVGGADTQYF. CDR3 coding DNA: TGTGCCAGCAGCGTAGTAGGGGGGGCGGATACGCAGTATTTT.

This clonotype was observed a handful of times. V and J are TRBV30 and TRBJ1-4; D possibly corresponds to TRBD1 (5 bases). From germline, CDR1 is GTSNPN and CDR2 SVGIG (reference sequence). Trimming removed 4 bases from V and 7 bases from J, with 13 bases in between. CDR3 length: 13 residues. The CDR3 DNA follows: TGTGCCTGGACCGACAGTACTGGTGAAAAACTGTTTTTT. As protein: CAWTDSTGEKLFF.

Many counts were recorded for this clonotype. V is TRBV20-1 and J is TRBJ1-1, with D unresolved. The CDR3 totals 13 residues. Germline assignment: CDR1 DFQATT and CDR2 SNEGSKA (reference sequence). V lost 6 bases to trimming and J lost 0 bases, with 11 bases between them. CDR3 protein: CSAPRTLNTEAFF. Here the CDR3 DNA reads TGCAGTGCCCCACGGACGCTGAACACTGAAGCTTTCTTT.

This clonotype has at least ten counts. This chain links TRBV29-1 with TRBJ2-2; TRBD1 matches at 8 bases. Germline values: CDR1 SQVTM, CDR2 ANQGSEA. The trim removed 7 bases at V and 6 bases at J, leaving 10 bases unmatched. The CDR3 is made up of 14 amino acids. The DNA of the CDR3 is TGCAGCGCATCAGGGGGCTTAGGTTCCGGGGAGCTGTTTTTT. Translated, it gives CSASGGLGSGELFF.

This clonotype was counted only a few times. The rearrangement uses TRBV9 and TRBJ1-1; D may be TRBD1 (5 bases). Germline lookup yields CDR1 SGDLS and CDR2 YYNGEE. The CDR3 runs to 15 residues. V dropped 0 bases and J dropped 5 bases, with 14 bases sitting between them. The CDR3 loop is CASSVGGQLGTEAFF. As DNA, the CDR3 is TGTGCCAGCAGCGTAGGTGGACAACTAGGGACTGAAGCTTTCTTT. Looking up the rest from reference TRBV9 and TRBJ1-1 gives the full variable domain: DSGVTQTPKHLITATGQRVTLRCSPRSGDLSVYWYQQSLDQGLQFLIQYYNGEERAKGNILERFSAQQFPDLHSELNLSSLELGDSALYFCASSVGGQLGTEAFFGQGTRLTVV.

Ten or more counts support this clonotype. The rearrangement uses TRBV28 and TRBJ2-7; a weak D match, TRBD2 (6 bases). Germline assignment: CDR1 MDHEN and CDR2 SYDVKM. This CDR3 has 14 residues. Trimming removed 6 bases at V and 0 bases at J, with 12 bases between. The CDR3 loop reads CASSSRGNSYEQYF. The CDR3 DNA follows: TGTGCCAGCAGCTCTCGGGGGAACTCCTACGAGCAGTACTTC.

This clonotype was counted at least ten times. The gene calls are TRBV11-1 and TRBJ2-3, with D possibly matching TRBD2 (5 bases). The germline V gene encodes CDR1 SGHAT and CDR2 FQDESV (reference sequence). The CDR3 is made up of 13 amino acids. The V end lost 3 bases, the J end lost 14 bases, and 18 bases lay between the germline ends. The CDR3 region has the DNA TGTGCCAGCAGCTTGGTATATGCGGGCGGACGGTATTTT. Its protein product is CASSLVYAGGRYF.

In this sample, this clonotype turned up many times. The rearrangement uses TRBV11-1 and TRBJ2-1; a possible D gene is TRBD2 (6 bases). The CDR3 length is 14 residues. CDR1 is SGHAT, CDR2 FQDESV, per germline (reference sequence). V dropped 4 bases and J dropped 8 bases, with 15 bases sitting between them. CDR3 in amino acids: CASSSPEGVYEQFF. The CDR3 DNA reads as TGTGCCAGCAGCTCCCCGGAGGGAGTCTATGAGCAGTTCTTC.

This clonotype appeared many times. The chain recombines TRBV5-1 with TRBJ2-7; TRBD2 matches at 9 bases. CDR3 length equals 16 residues. V lost 4 bases, J lost 0 bases, and 8 bases stayed unmatched. Germline values: CDR1 SGHRS, CDR2 YFSETQ. CDR3 nucleotide sequence: TGCGCCAGCAGCCCTGGACTAGCGCGAAGCTCCTACGAGCAGTACTTC. This translates into CASSPGLARSSYEQYF. The entire variable domain, with the rest obtained from reference TRBV5-1 and TRBJ2-7, is as follows: KAGVTQTPRYLIKTRGQQVTLSCSPISGHRSVSWYQQTPGQGLQFLFEYFSETQRNKGNFPGRFSGRQFSNSRSEMNVSTLELGDSALYLCASSPGLARSSYEQYFGPGTRLTVT.

This chain joins TRBV18 and TRBJ2-3; TRBD1 aligns across 7 bases. This CDR3 comprises 16 residues. Germline V gene data show CDR1 as KGHSH and CDR2 as LQKENI. V lost 5 bases to trimming and J lost 7 bases; unmatched junction nucleotides: 15. The CDR3: CASSSEDRLDGNTQYF. The CDR3 DNA reads as TGTGCCAGCTCATCGGAGGACAGGCTTGACGGGAATACGCAGTATTTT.

CDR3 in amino acids: CASSLAGARGELFF. The CDR3 nucleotides read TGCGCCAGCAGCTTGGCCGGGGCCCGCGGGGAGCTGTTTTTT. The V gene is TRBV5-1, the J gene TRBJ2-2; D assignment may be TRBD1 or TRBD2 (5 bases each). CDR3 length equals 14 residues. Deletions cut 0 bases from V and 7 bases from J, with 10 bases between. CDR1 is SGHRS, CDR2 YFSETQ, per germline.

This clonotype was seen more than once but under ten times. The genes are TRBV9 and TRBJ1-1; D unclear. V gave up 2 bases and J gave up 1 base, with 9 bases separating them. This CDR3 is built from 14 residues. Germline-derived CDR1 and CDR2 are SGDLS and YYNGEE. The CDR3 spells CASSVRAQNTEAFF. Written as DNA, the CDR3 is TGTGCCAGCAGCGTCCGAGCGCAGAACACTGAAGCTTTCTTT.

In the case of this clonotype: One base away lies a much larger clone, so this may be a sequencing read error. The chain carries TRBV7-6 and TRBJ2-3; D is ambiguous. The CDR3 has 13 amino acids. Germline values: CDR1 SGHVS, CDR2 FNYEAQ. Between the trimmed V and J ends, which lost 3 bases and 5 bases, there was a span of 9 bases. CDR3 residues: CASSFGPQDTQYF. Here the CDR3 DNA reads TGTGCCAGCAGCTTCGGGCCCCAAGATACGCAGTATTTT.

The rearrangement links TRBV5-6 to TRBJ2-2; 8 bases are a match to TRBD2. The CDR3 spans 15 residues. CDR1 SGHDT and CDR2 YYEEEE come from the germline V gene. Trimming took 5 bases from V and 4 from J; bases not matched to a gene: 7. The CDR3 DNA is TGTGCCAGCAGGATTACTAGCGGCTTCACCGGGGAGCTGTTTTTT. Its translation: CASRITSGFTGELFF.

This clonotype appeared many times. The chain links TRBV2 to TRBJ2-7; D may be TRBD2 (6 bases). Germline CDR1 SNHLY, CDR2 FYNNEI. V gave up 8 bases and J gave up 1 base, with 18 bases separating them. The CDR3 has 15 residues. The CDR3 here is CASLNAGFPSYEQYF. The CDR3 DNA reads TGTGCCAGCCTAAACGCGGGGTTTCCATCCTACGAGCAGTACTTC.

The V gene is TRBV20-1, the J gene TRBJ1-2, with 12 bases lining up with TRBD1. CDR3 length: 19 amino acids. Germline loops: CDR1 DFQATT, CDR2 SNEGSKA (reference sequence). V gave up 0 bases and J gave up 4 bases; unmatched junction bases: 15. For the CDR3, the DNA is TGCAGTGCTAGAGACCCTTCCGCGGCGGGACAGGGGGCCATCTATGGCTACACCTTC. Translated, it gives CSARDPSAAGQGAIYGYTF.

The CDR3 reads CASSPRGGVEQETQYF. For the CDR3, the DNA is TGTGCCAGCAGCCCCCGAGGTGGAGTTGAGCAAGAGACCCAGTACTTC. The rearrangement joins TRBV9 to TRBJ2-5; D gene uncertain. CDR1 SGDLS and CDR2 YYNGEE come from the germline V gene. V gave up 4 bases and J gave up 2 bases, with 18 bases separating them. The CDR3 runs 16 residues.

This clonotype was found a few times. The chain has TRBV19 and TRBJ2-1; the D gene is possibly TRBD1 (6 bases). Per germline, CDR1 LNHDA and CDR2 SQIVND (reference sequence). This CDR3 has 12 amino acids. The V end lost 5 bases, the J end lost 12 bases, and 14 bases lay between the germline ends. The CDR3: CASSPQGTPQFF. The CDR3 DNA is TGTGCCAGTAGTCCCCAGGGGACACCGCAGTTCTTC.

This rearrangement joins TRBV15 to TRBJ2-2; possibly TRBD1 for D (5 bases). The CDR3 extends over 17 amino acids. CDR1 and CDR2 from the germline V gene are LNHNV and YYDKDF (reference sequence). The ends were cut back, 0 bases at V and 3 bases at J, with 14 bases in the middle. This CDR3 is CATSRDRAGKDTGELFF. In nucleotides, the CDR3 is TGTGCCACCAGCAGAGATCGGGCAGGGAAGGACACCGGGGAGCTGTTTTTT.

This clonotype came up many times. This chain connects TRBV6-2 or TRBV6-3 to TRBJ2-1; 7 nucleotides line up with TRBD2. The CDR3 is 15 amino acids. CDR1 and CDR2 (germline): MNHEY, SVGEGT. J gave up 3 bases and V 5 bases, and 7 bases lay outside the gene matches. CDR3 bases: TGTGCCAGCAGTCCCGAGCGGGGCTTCTACAATGAGCAGTTCTTC. Its translation is CASSPERGFYNEQFF.

The CDR3 DNA sequence: TGTGCCTGGAGGGGGGGCCCGGCCAGTACCTACGAGCAGTACTTC. Translating it yields CAWRGGPASTYEQYF. The rearrangement links TRBV30 to TRBJ2-7, with D tentatively TRBD1 or TRBD2 (6 bases each). The CDR3 has 15 amino acids. Germline V gene lookup returns CDR1 GTSNPN and CDR2 SVGIG (reference sequence). V lost 3 bases and J 2 bases, leaving 17 bases between the germline ends.

In its sample, this clonotype was seen a few times. The J gene is TRBJ2-3, the V gene TRBV3-1; TRBD2 aligns across 10 bases. CDR3 size: 15 residues. CDR1 is LGHDT, CDR2 YNNKEL, per germline (reference sequence). J lost 4 bases, V lost 5 bases, and 6 bases had no gene match. CDR3 sequence: CASSSRTSGPDTQYF. CDR3 DNA: TGTGCCAGCAGCTCACGGACTAGCGGACCAGATACGCAGTATTTT.